The 4 T cell receptor beta chains below all came from one sample that was sequenced in a study of T cells after yellow fever vaccination. TCRdb passed the 5' RACE reads through MiXCR, listing each CDR3 protein once. The sample contains 620,000 or so distinct CDR3 sequences, about a sixth of which appear only once. This sample comprised PBMCs, obtained 4 to 5 days after the first yellow fever vaccination. The receptors stem from a man aged 18 to 30 who received the YFV17D yellow fever vaccine.

The rearrangement joins TRBV6-2 or TRBV6-3 to TRBJ2-7; no clear D. Germline-derived CDR1 and CDR2 are MNHEY and SVGEGT. V was trimmed by 6 bases and J by 0 bases, leaving 15 bases between them. This CDR3 is built from 15 residues. The CDR3 region is CASRRLGRHSYEQYV. CDR3 bases: TGTGCCAGCAGGAGGTTGGGCCGCCACTCCTACGAGCAGTACGTC.

This clonotype appeared many times. This chain connects TRBV10-3 to TRBJ2-5, with 10 positions matching TRBD2. The V and J ends lost 10 bases and 2 bases, in that order; junction bases with no gene match: 7. Germline V gene lookup returns CDR1 ENHRY and CDR2 SYGVKD. This CDR3 has 14 amino acids. CDR3 region: CATRPSGSQETQYF. CDR3 nucleotide sequence: TGTGCCACCAGACCTAGCGGGAGTCAAGAGACCCAGTACTTC.

V and J are TRBV24-1 and TRBJ2-2, with TRBD1 identical over 7 bases. After removal of 4 bases from V and 2 bases from J, the junction contained 6 bases not matched to a gene. Per the germline V gene, CDR1 is KGHDR and CDR2 is SFDVKD. The CDR3 runs 16 residues. The CDR3 spells CATSETGTANTGELFF. The CDR3 DNA reads as TGTGCCACCAGTGAGACCGGGACAGCAAACACCGGGGAGCTGTTTTTT.

This clonotype was observed at least ten times. This chain uses TRBV6-6 with TRBJ1-1; no reliable D call. Per the germline V gene, CDR1 is MNHNY and CDR2 is SVGAGI (reference sequence). The CDR3 totals 13 residues. V was trimmed by 3 bases and J by 3 bases, leaving 8 bases between them. The chain's CDR3 is CASSYVPDTEAFF. As DNA, the CDR3 is TGTGCCAGCAGTTATGTGCCTGACACTGAAGCTTTCTTT.